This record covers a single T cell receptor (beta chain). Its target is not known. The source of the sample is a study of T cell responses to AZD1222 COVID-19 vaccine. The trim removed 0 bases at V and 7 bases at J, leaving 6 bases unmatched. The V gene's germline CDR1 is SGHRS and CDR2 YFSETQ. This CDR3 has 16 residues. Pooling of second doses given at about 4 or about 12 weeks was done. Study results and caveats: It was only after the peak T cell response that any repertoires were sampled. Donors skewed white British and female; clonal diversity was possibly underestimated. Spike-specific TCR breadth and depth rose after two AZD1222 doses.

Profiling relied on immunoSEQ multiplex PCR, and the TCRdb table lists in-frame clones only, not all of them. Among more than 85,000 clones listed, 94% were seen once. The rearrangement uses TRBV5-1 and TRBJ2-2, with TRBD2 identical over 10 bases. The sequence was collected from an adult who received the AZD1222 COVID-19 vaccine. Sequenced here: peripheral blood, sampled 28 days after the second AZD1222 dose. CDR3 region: CASSLVASGGSGELFF. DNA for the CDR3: TGCGCCAGCAGCTTGGTGGCTAGCGGGGGAAGCGGGGAGCTGTTTTTT.